The clone carrying this T cell receptor beta chain has ten or more counts. TCRdb re-called the 5' RACE reads through MiXCR, storing one row per CDR3 protein. The sample shows 78,000 or so distinct CDR3 sequences, 4.5% to 6.5% of them seen only once. This entry comes from a study of neurological immune-mediated disorders. The CDR3 covers 13 residues. Germline V gene lookup returns CDR1 DFQATT and CDR2 SNEGSKA (reference sequence). The V and J ends lost 6 bases and 7 bases respectively, with 15 bases between them. The source material was PBMCs. The source of this sequence is a woman in her twenties or thirties with multiple sclerosis. The chain is built from TRBV20-1 and TRBJ1-4, with D possibly matching TRBD1 (5 bases). The CDR3 spells CSAPGGNGEKLFF. The CDR3 DNA is TGCAGTGCCCCGGGGGGGAATGGTGAAAAACTGTTTTTT.